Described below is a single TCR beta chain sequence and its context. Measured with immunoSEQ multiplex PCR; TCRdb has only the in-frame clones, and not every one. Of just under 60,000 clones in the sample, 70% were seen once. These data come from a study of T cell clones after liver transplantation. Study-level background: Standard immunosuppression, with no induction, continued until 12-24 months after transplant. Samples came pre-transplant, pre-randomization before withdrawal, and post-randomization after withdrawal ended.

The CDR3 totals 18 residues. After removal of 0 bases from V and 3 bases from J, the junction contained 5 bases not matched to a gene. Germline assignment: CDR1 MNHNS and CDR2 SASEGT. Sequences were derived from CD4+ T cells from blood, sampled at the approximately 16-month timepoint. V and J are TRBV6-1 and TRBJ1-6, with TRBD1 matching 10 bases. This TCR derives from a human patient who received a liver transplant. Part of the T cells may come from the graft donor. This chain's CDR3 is CASSEAGQGRIYNSPLHF. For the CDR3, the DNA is TGTGCCAGCAGTGAAGCGGGACAGGGGAGGATCTATAATTCACCCCTCCACTTT.